The rows below give T cell receptor beta chains drawn from one sample of a study of CXCR3-negative and CXCR3-positive naive CD8 T cells. TCRdb reprocessed the 5' RACE reads, keeping one entry per CDR3 protein, no DNA. This sample's table reports 150,000 to 180,000 distinct CDR3 sequences. Sequencing was done on a sample of naive CXCR3+ CD8+ T cells from blood. These receptors all stem from a human donor in good health. Some clones in this sample may be carry-over from other donors' samples. Both conserved end residues are part of each CDR3.

TRBV7-9	TRBJ1-5	CASSLGPGLGIGQPQHF
TRBV3-1	TRBJ2-3	CASSLRSGADTQYF
TRBV6-6	TRBJ2-7	CASSYSGLRTEQSYEQYF
TRBV9	TRBJ2-1	CASSPGGLAINEQFF
TRBV7-7	TRBJ2-7	CASSLDGFNEQYF
TRBV3-1	TRBJ2-7	CASSQGWGSIYEQYF
TRBV4-3	TRBJ2-2	CASSQDSQGGVGELFF
TRBV7-3	TRBJ2-3	CASSHAGHTQYF
TRBV3-1	TRBJ1-2	CASSPWTGNFYGYTF
TRBV12-3/TRBV12-4	TRBJ2-1	CASGPKGADEQFF
TRBV28	TRBJ2-1	CATSPLYNEQFF
TRBV29-1	TRBJ2-7	CSVEFADEQYF
TRBV4-3	TRBJ1-6	CASSQLSSYNSPLHF
TRBV7-9	TRBJ1-2	CASSSSPYANYGYTF
TRBV28	TRBJ2-7	CASSPLKSDASEQYF
TRBV7-8	TRBJ1-1	CASSLARDRAAEAFF
TRBV3-1	TRBJ2-1	CASSLRTSGRGEQFF
TRBV29-1	TRBJ1-2	CSVRPRGSYGYTF
TRBV4-3	TRBJ1-5	CASSQDISSNQPQHF
TRBV7-9	TRBJ1-1	CASSLVRMNTEAFF
TRBV4-2	TRBJ2-1	CASSPMGTSGGNEQFF
TRBV6-6	TRBJ2-3	CASSYSWISTDTQYF
TRBV7-9	TRBJ1-1	CASSLGGLEAFF
TRBV29-1	TRBJ1-2	CSAPVGGLDGYTF
TRBV9	TRBJ1-1	CASSVVLGRSPEAFF
TRBV6-2/TRBV6-3	TRBJ2-1	CASSYSRTSGLYNEQFF
TRBV9	TRBJ2-7	CASSPLGQLLYEQYF
TRBV23-1	TRBJ1-4	CASSQSGDVNEKLFF
TRBV29-1	TRBJ2-1	CSVGVGQGDTYNEQFF
TRBV30	TRBJ2-3	CAWSVMSTDTQYF
TRBV2	TRBJ2-7	CASSQTGTGAFVYEQYF
TRBV4-3	TRBJ2-2	CASSQGGLAVGELFF
TRBV7-8	TRBJ2-3	CASSLIQTSGRMSDTQYF
TRBV28	TRBJ2-7	CASRPIGTFPPEQYF
TRBV6-5	TRBJ2-1	CASSYGRSNEQFF
TRBV14	TRBJ2-7	CASSLQTGTGIYEQYF
TRBV7-9	TRBJ1-2	CASSLDRAYGYTF
TRBV5-5	TRBJ2-7	CASSLRTAMSYEQYF
TRBV7-9	TRBJ2-7	CASSLDSSVYEQYF